This entry lists 32 T cell receptor beta chains sequenced from one sample in a study of response to subunit inactivated influenza vaccine. One entry per CDR3 protein, called by TCRdb with MiXCR from the RT-PCR reads. The sample lists roughly 150,000 distinct CDR3 sequences; roughly 10% were seen once. Specimen: non-naive T cells sorted from PBMCs, collected more than 35 days after vaccination. These receptors were obtained from a man aged 45 to 65 who received an inactivated influenza vaccine.

Ten or more counts support this clonotype. The V and J genes are TRBV29-1 and TRBJ2-2; a weak D match, TRBD1 (5 bases). Trimming removed 2 bases at V and 8 bases at J, with 9 bases between. The V gene's germline CDR1 is SQVTM and CDR2 ANQGSEA. The CDR3 is made up of 12 amino acids. The CDR3 protein is CSVEQGSGELFF. In nucleotides, the CDR3 is TGCAGCGTTGAACAGGGTTCTGGGGAGCTGTTTTTT.

This clonotype was counted many times. This chain links TRBV6-1 with TRBJ1-5; no firm D call. Germline V gene data show CDR1 as MNHNS and CDR2 as SASEGT. V lost 5 bases and J 3 bases, leaving 14 bases between the germline ends. CDR3 length: 15 amino acids. In DNA form, the CDR3 reads TGTGCCAGCAGTCAGGTCCGGGCGAACAATCAGCCCCAGCATTTT. It yields the protein CASSQVRANNQPQHF.

This clonotype was observed a handful of times. The chain links TRBV7-6 to TRBJ1-1, with 10 nucleotides matching TRBD1. J was trimmed by 4 bases and V by 11 bases; bases with no gene match: 10. The CDR3 extends over 14 amino acids. Per the germline V gene, CDR1 is SGHVS and CDR2 is FNYEAQ. Here the CDR3 DNA reads TGTGCCGGGGGGACAGGGGCTCTAGCCACTGAAGCTTTCTTT. It codes for CAGGTGALATEAFF.

The chain employs TRBV3-1 and TRBJ2-2, with 8 bases identical to TRBD1. The germline V gene encodes CDR1 LGHDT and CDR2 YNNKEL (reference sequence). This CDR3 contains 14 residues. Germline trimming cut 4 bases from V and 6 bases from J; bases unmatched to any gene: 4. CDR3 in amino acids: CASSRTGSAGELFF. CDR3 coding DNA: TGTGCCAGCAGCCGGACAGGGTCCGCCGGGGAGCTGTTTTTT.

This clonotype was observed a few times. The chain links TRBV12-3 or TRBV12-4 to TRBJ2-7; the match to TRBD1 covers 8 bases. V was clipped by 4 bases and J by 4 bases; unmatched bases: 3. The CDR3 sequence is 13 residues long. Here the CDR3 DNA reads TGTGCCAGCAGTTCGGACAGGGAGTACGAGCAGTACTTC. It is translated as CASSSDREYEQYF.

This clonotype was found a few times. The rearrangement uses TRBV5-4 and TRBJ2-7, with D tentatively TRBD1 (8 bases). The V end was cut by 8 bases, the J end by 4 bases, with 19 bases between. The CDR3 covers 14 residues. CDR1 and CDR2 from the germline V gene are SGHNT and YYREEE (reference sequence). The chain's CDR3 is CASSSDREGYEQYF. The CDR3 bases are TGTGCCAGTTCGTCGGACAGGGAGGGGTACGAGCAGTACTTC. Based on the CDR3 plus reference TRBV5-4 and TRBJ2-7, the full variable domain is ETGVTQSPTHLIKTRGQQVTLRCSSQSGHNTVSWYQQALGQGPQFIFQYYREEENGRGNFPPRFSGLQFPNYSSELNVNALELDDSALYLCASSSDREGYEQYFGPGTRLTVT.

This clonotype appeared many times. This chain connects TRBV28 to TRBJ2-1; maybe TRBD2 (5 bases). V was cut by 3 bases and J by 10 bases, with 16 bases left in between. From germline, CDR1 is MDHEN and CDR2 SYDVKM. The CDR3 runs 14 residues. DNA for the CDR3: TGTGCCAGCAGTTTTGTGCCCGGGGTGGGAGAGCAGTTCTTC. Protein product: CASSFVPGVGEQFF.

V is TRBV5-6 and J is TRBJ1-4; no clear D. CDR1 SGHDT and CDR2 YYEEEE come from the germline V gene. The CDR3 length is 15 residues. V lost 2 bases to trimming and J lost 3 bases, with 11 bases between them. CDR3 in DNA: TGTGCCAGCAGCTTCTCTTCTGGGCCTAATGAAAAACTGTTTTTT. This encodes CASSFSSGPNEKLFF.

This clonotype was found many times. This chain uses TRBV28 with TRBJ2-3, with 14 bases fitting TRBD2. Germline V gene sequence: CDR1 MDHEN, CDR2 SYDVKM. The CDR3 runs 14 residues. V trimming: 6 bases; J trimming: 7 bases; junction bases outside the gene matches: 3. Here the CDR3 reads CASSRTSGRNTQYF. CDR3 DNA sequence: TGTGCCAGCAGCCGGACTAGCGGGAGGAATACGCAGTATTTT.

This clonotype turned up a few times. The CDR3 bases are TGTGCCAGCAGCTTGCCGGTGAACACCGGGGAGCTGTTTTTT. This sequence encodes CASSLPVNTGELFF. The chain combines TRBV11-2 with TRBJ2-2; D is unclear. The CDR3 contains 14 residues. Trimming shortened V by 3 bases and J by 1 base, and 6 bases separated the two germline ends. Germline V lookup: CDR1 SGHAT, CDR2 FQNNGV. The full variable domain, in which reference TRBV11-2 and TRBJ2-2 provide the parts outside the CDR3, is EAGVAQSPRYKIIEKRQSVAFWCNPISGHATLYWYQQILGQGPKLLIQFQNNGVVDDSQLPKDRFSAERLKGVDSTLKIQPAKLEDSAVYLCASSLPVNTGELFFGEGSRLTVL.

This clonotype was found many times. J is TRBJ2-3 and V is TRBV5-6; the match to TRBD2 covers 10 bases. The length of the CDR3 is 17 residues. The V gene end was trimmed by 4 bases and the J gene end by 2 bases; junction bases not matched to a gene: 10. In germline, CDR1 is SGHDT, CDR2 YYEEEE. In nucleotides, the CDR3 is TGTGCCAGCAGCGCCACCCTAGCGGGGGCCTTCACAGATACGCAGTATTTT. Its protein product is CASSATLAGAFTDTQYF. Complete variable domain (other parts from reference TRBV5-6 and TRBJ2-3): DAGVTQSPTHLIKTRGQQVTLRCSPKSGHDTVSWYQQALGQGPQFIFQYYEEEERQRGNFPDRFSGHQFPNYSSELNVNALLLGDSALYLCASSATLAGAFTDTQYFGPGTRLTVL.

This clonotype was seen only a few times. The gene calls are TRBV2 and TRBJ2-7; 8 bases line up with TRBD1. Trimming at V came to 6 bases and at J to 2 bases, leaving 9 bases not matched to a gene. Germline V CDR1 and CDR2: SNHLY, FYNNEI. This CDR3 is built from 15 residues. CDR3: CASRAGTGSTYEQYF. The CDR3 nucleotides read TGTGCCAGCAGGGCCGGGACAGGCTCAACCTACGAGCAGTACTTC.

The chain has TRBV18 and TRBJ1-5; no definite D call. Trimming removed 2 bases from V and 0 bases from J, with 8 bases in between. This CDR3 region has 15 residues. Germline V CDR1 and CDR2: KGHSH, LQKENI. For the CDR3, the DNA is TGTGCCAGCTCACCAGGCAGCTATAGCAATCAGCCCCAGCATTTT. This translates into CASSPGSYSNQPQHF.

The J gene is TRBJ2-1, the V gene TRBV7-6, with D perhaps matching TRBD1 (5 bases). This CDR3 contains 14 residues. Germline lookup yields CDR1 SGHVS and CDR2 FNYEAQ. V was clipped by 2 bases and J by 2 bases, with 7 bases between them. CDR3 protein: CASSLTTAYNEQFF. CDR3 nucleotide sequence: TGTGCCAGCAGCTTAACGACAGCCTACAATGAGCAGTTCTTC.

This clonotype has a handful of counts. This chain's CDR3 is CASSLLAGTGSGNTIYF. The CDR3 DNA reads as TGCGCCAGCAGCTTGCTTGCCGGGACAGGCTCTGGAAACACCATATATTTT. The chain recombines TRBV5-1 with TRBJ1-3, with 8 positions matching TRBD1. V trimming: 1 base; J trimming: 0 bases; junction bases outside the gene matches: 6. Germline CDR1 SGHRS, CDR2 YFSETQ. This CDR3 has 17 amino acids.

Only a few counts were recorded for this clonotype. The rearrangement uses TRBV12-3 or TRBV12-4 and TRBJ2-7; 9 bases agree with TRBD1. The V and J ends lost 8 bases and 5 bases, in that order; junction bases with no gene match: 10. This CDR3 contains 14 residues. The CDR3 bases are TGTGCCAGCGCTCGGGGACAGGGCGTCGACGAGCAGTACTTC. Its translation is CASARGQGVDEQYF.

The table lists this clonotype with many counts. The gene calls are TRBV12-3 or TRBV12-4 and TRBJ2-1; 9 nucleotides line up with TRBD1. Trimming at V came to 2 bases and at J to 9 bases, leaving 14 bases not matched to a gene. The CDR3 covers 17 residues. The CDR3: CASSLQVARTGDFEQFF. In DNA form, the CDR3 reads TGTGCCAGCAGTTTACAGGTTGCTCGGACAGGGGATTTTGAGCAGTTCTTC.

The table lists this clonotype with a few counts. This chain uses TRBV18 with TRBJ2-1; D is perhaps TRBD2 (5 bases). Between the trimmed V and J ends, which lost 3 bases and 0 bases, there was a span of 18 bases. CDR3 size: 18 residues. Germline CDR1 and CDR2: KGHSH and LQKENI. CDR3 loop: CASSPSSSGYSSYNEQFF. The CDR3 coding sequence is TGTGCCAGCTCACCTTCCTCGTCGGGGTATAGCTCCTACAATGAGCAGTTCTTC.

This chain uses TRBV20-1 with TRBJ1-5; D is unclear. Looked up from germline, CDR1 is DFQATT and CDR2 is SNEGSKA (reference sequence). V dropped 0 bases and J dropped 10 bases, with 10 bases sitting between them. The CDR3 has 12 residues. This CDR3 is CSARDRRSPQHF. CDR3 nucleotide sequence: TGCAGTGCTAGAGATAGGAGGTCTCCCCAGCATTTT.

The chain joins TRBV20-1 to TRBJ2-7, with 7 positions matching TRBD2. Looked up from germline, CDR1 is DFQATT and CDR2 is SNEGSKA (reference sequence). The CDR3 loop spans 13 amino acids. V was pared by 6 bases and J by 4 bases, with 9 bases of the junction left unmatched. CDR3 bases: TGCAGTGCCAGAACGGGACTAAGATACGAGCAGTACTTC. This gives the protein CSARTGLRYEQYF.

The table lists this clonotype with many counts. This chain joins TRBV5-1 and TRBJ2-1; D gene uncertain. With 4 bases removed from V and 5 bases from J, the gap between germline ends came to 7 bases. Germline V CDR1 and CDR2: SGHRS, YFSETQ. This CDR3 is built from 12 residues. CDR3 sequence: CASSKEDNEQFF. DNA for the CDR3: TGCGCCAGCAGCAAAGAAGACAATGAGCAGTTCTTC.

This clonotype was picked up a small number of times. The chain carries TRBV6-1 and TRBJ2-1, with D possibly being TRBD1 (5 bases). Germline V gene sequence: CDR1 MNHNS, CDR2 SASEGT. Deletions cut 5 bases from V and 8 bases from J, with 10 bases between. The CDR3 is made up of 12 amino acids. CDR3 sequence reads: CASSSQVDEQFF. CDR3 coding DNA: TGTGCCAGCAGTTCACAGGTGGATGAGCAGTTCTTC.

This rearrangement joins TRBV5-1 to TRBJ2-1; D not resolved. The CDR3 length is 15 residues. Germline CDR1 reads SGHRS; CDR2 reads YFSETQ. V was trimmed by 0 bases and J by 5 bases, leaving 12 bases between them. The CDR3 DNA follows: TGCGCCAGCAGCTTGGTTCGTACCCGGGACAATGAGCAGTTCTTC. It is translated as CASSLVRTRDNEQFF.

This clonotype was detected many times. This chain uses TRBV5-1 with TRBJ2-1; 10 nucleotides agree with TRBD1. Unmatched junction bases numbered 5, after V lost 4 bases and J lost 7 bases. This CDR3 has 14 residues. Looked up from germline, CDR1 is SGHRS and CDR2 is YFSETQ. The CDR3 protein is CASSPGQGVNEQFF. In DNA form, the CDR3 reads TGCGCCAGCAGCCCCGGACAGGGGGTAAATGAGCAGTTCTTC.

The V gene is TRBV5-5, the J gene TRBJ1-5; a weak D match, TRBD1 (5 bases). Germline V CDR1 and CDR2: SGHKS, YYEKEE (reference sequence). V lost 3 bases to trimming and J lost 4 bases, with 14 bases between them. This CDR3 is built from 15 residues. CDR3 sequence (DNA): TGTGCCAGCAGCTGGGGCGGGGGGTTGAATCAGCCCCAGCATTTT. This gives the protein CASSWGGGLNQPQHF.

This clonotype occurred many times. The V gene is TRBV7-9, the J gene TRBJ2-7; 7 bases are shared with TRBD2. Germline CDR1 and CDR2: SEHNR and FQNEAQ (reference sequence). V lost 1 base to trimming and J lost 5 bases; unmatched junction nucleotides: 5. The CDR3 is 14 residues long. CDR3 nucleotide sequence: TGTGCCAGCAGCTTAGGCGGGAGAAACGACGAGCAGTACTTC. This encodes CASSLGGRNDEQYF.

There are a few counts of this clonotype. This rearrangement joins TRBV3-1 to TRBJ2-5; 12 nucleotides line up with TRBD2. Germline V gene data show CDR1 as LGHDT and CDR2 as YNNKEL (reference sequence). The CDR3 covers 16 residues. Unmatched junction bases numbered 6, after V lost 0 bases and J lost 7 bases. CDR3 sequence (DNA): TGTGCCAGCAGCCAAGATAGGAAACTAGCGGGAGGGACCCAGTACTTC. Protein: CASSQDRKLAGGTQYF.

This clonotype occurred a few times. The CDR3 DNA follows: TGTGCCAGCAGCTTAAGACAGGGAGGCACCGGGGAGCTGTTTTTT. As protein: CASSLRQGGTGELFF. The chain couples TRBV7-3 to TRBJ2-2; D might be TRBD1 (7 bases). Germline CDR1 is SGHTA and CDR2 is FQGTGA. This CDR3 has 15 amino acids. Between the trimmed V and J ends, which lost 1 base and 4 bases, there was a span of 10 bases.

This chain connects TRBV11-2 to TRBJ2-7, with TRBD2 matching over 13 bases. Germline trimming cut 3 bases from V and 4 bases from J; bases unmatched to any gene: 15. CDR3 length equals 19 residues. Germline V CDR1 and CDR2: SGHAT, FQNNGV. CDR3 residues: CASSFRTSGGGLEVYEQYF. The CDR3 region has the DNA TGTGCCAGCAGCTTCCGGACTAGCGGGGGAGGGTTAGAGGTTTACGAGCAGTACTTC.

This clonotype was picked up a small number of times. This sequence joins TRBV5-1 and TRBJ2-1; 7 positions match TRBD2. CDR1 is SGHRS and CDR2 is YFSETQ in the germline V gene. Losses at the gene ends were 4 bases for V and 10 bases for J; bases not matched to a gene: 14. The CDR3 runs 15 residues. CDR3 bases: TGCGCCAGCAGCCCAGTAGCAGCGGGGCAAGGGGAGCAGTTCTTC. Translated, it gives CASSPVAAGQGEQFF.

This clonotype has ten or more counts. The V call is TRBV5-1, the J call TRBJ2-1; D perhaps matches TRBD1 (6 bases). The V gene's germline CDR1 is SGHRS and CDR2 YFSETQ. The CDR3 sequence is 15 residues long. Between the trimmed V and J ends, which lost 2 bases and 3 bases, there was a span of 12 bases. The CDR3 DNA reads TGCGCCAGCAGCTTATTAGAAGGGGGCTACAATGAGCAGTTCTTC. This gives the protein CASSLLEGGYNEQFF. Supplemented by reference TRBV5-1 and TRBJ2-1, the full variable domain reads KAGVTQTPRYLIKTRGQQVTLSCSPISGHRSVSWYQQTPGQGLQFLFEYFSETQRNKGNFPGRFSGRQFSNSRSEMNVSTLELGDSALYLCASSLLEGGYNEQFFGPGTRLTVL.

This clonotype was seen ten or more times. The rearrangement uses TRBV7-2 and TRBJ1-5, with D tentatively TRBD1 (5 bases). CDR3 length: 15 residues. V dropped 2 bases and J dropped 6 bases, with 14 bases sitting between them. The germline V gene has CDR1 SGHTA and CDR2 FQGNSA. The CDR3 sequence: CASSLTGGLSQPQHF. In DNA, the CDR3 is TGTGCCAGCAGCTTAACGGGGGGTCTAAGTCAGCCCCAGCATTTT.